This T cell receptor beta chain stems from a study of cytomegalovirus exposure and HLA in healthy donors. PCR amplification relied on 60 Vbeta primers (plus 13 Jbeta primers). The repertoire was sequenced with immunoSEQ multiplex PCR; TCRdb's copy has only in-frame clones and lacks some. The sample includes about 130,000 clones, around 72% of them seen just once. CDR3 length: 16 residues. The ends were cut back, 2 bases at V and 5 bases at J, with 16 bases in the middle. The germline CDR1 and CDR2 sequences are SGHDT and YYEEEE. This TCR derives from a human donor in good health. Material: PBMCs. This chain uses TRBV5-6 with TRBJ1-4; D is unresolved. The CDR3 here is CASSFFQSGKNEKLFF. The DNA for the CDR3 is TGTGCCAGCAGCTTCTTCCAGTCGGGAAAAAATGAAAAACTGTTTTTT.